The T cell receptor beta chain described here comes from a study of vaccination effects on CD4 cells after COVID-19. Across the whole study: The participants, recipients of two vaccine doses, got either BNT162b2 or mRNA-1273. Study findings and constraints: Substantial clonal contraction characterized both infection- and vaccine-induced clones late after vaccination. Cross-reaction with common cold coronaviruses was seen in only 1 of 255 vaccine-induced clones from healthy vaccinees.

Clones were sequenced by immunoSEQ multiplex PCR, and TCRdb holds only the in-frame ones, with some missing. The sample lists approximately 30,000 clones; around three quarters were seen once. The CDR3 has 11 amino acids. Germline lookup yields CDR1 DFQATT and CDR2 SNEGSKA (reference sequence). This clone has just a few counts. As yet, its antigen is unknown. Germline and junction disagree at one end, which may indicate a read error. Sequencing was preceded by expansion of antigen-specific CD4+ T cells with viral peptide pools in the ViraFEST assay. The culture ran for approximately 10 days, and then CD4+ T cells were isolated. Previously uninfected by SARS-CoV-2, the vaccine recipients also showed negative nucleocapsid antibodies. The culture medium for some 2 million PBMC per well included around 9 IU/ml IL-2 and 8.5 to 10 ug/ml peptides.

The chain has TRBV20-1 and TRBJ1-4; D is unclear. Here the sequenced sample was CD4+ T cells from PBMCs cultured with HCoV-NL63 spike peptides, taken before COVID-19 vaccination. The source of this sequence is a human donor who received a COVID-19 vaccine. DNA for the CDR3: TGCAGTGCTAGGTCTAAGGAAAAACTGTTTTTT. As protein: CSARSKEKLFF.